This T cell receptor beta chain came from a study of graft-versus-host responses after intestinal transplantation. V was clipped by 5 bases and J by 0 bases; unmatched bases: 4. CDR3 length: 15 residues. The V gene's germline CDR1 is SEHNR and CDR2 FQNEAQ (reference sequence). With respect to this clone: No antigen is known for it.

Study observations and caveats: The marrow of recipients harbored GvH clones, and ileum or blood showed some of them first.

Profiled with immunoSEQ multiplex PCR; TCRdb holds only in-frame clones, not every one. The sample comprises 90,000 to 120,000 clones, about nine tenths of which are singletons, and 0.71% rests with the top ten. Sequenced material: unstimulated CD4+ T cells sorted from spleen or lymph node cells, taken before transplant. The clonotype was recovered from a human donor who was the organ donor for an intestinal transplant. The chain carries TRBV7-9 and TRBJ1-3, with 7 bases matching TRBD1. CDR3 sequence (DNA): TGTGCCAGCAGCACTGGGACAGTCTCTGGAAACACCATATATTTT. Its protein is CASSTGTVSGNTIYF.